The sequence of this TCR beta chain was determined in a study of blood T cell repertoires in COVID-19 (dated by TCRdb to 2018 to 2021). Regarding the research as a whole: For ImmuneRACE Cohort 3, a participant was defined as recovered based on two consecutive negative NP/OP PCR tests, clearance by a healthcare professional, or resolution of symptoms. Collaborator samples came from the United States, Italy and Spain and covered acute and convalescent phases of COVID-19. The material from the prospective study consisted of cDNA or gDNA derived from T cells, B-cell-depleted T cells, or PBMCs. Subjects who had been exposed to COVID-19, were actively infected with it, or had recovered from it provided the deeply sampled blood TCRbeta repertoires that made up the dataset. The repertoires were released in a freely available public database intended as a resource for research on the immune response to SARS-CoV-2. The samples were drawn from two sources: the first 160 participants of the ongoing ImmuneRACE study, and 1,200 or so subjects contributed by 6 global collaborators. Sample metadata almost always included a de-identified subject ID, COVID-19 status, age in years and sex. HLA class I and class II types, where available, came from metadata supplied by the sample provider rather than from assay-based typing.

The full study reports these points: Clinical and demographic metadata were provided uncurated, with the amount varying by source and participant.

TCRbeta CDR3 regions were amplified from genomic DNA using the immunoSEQ Assay, a bias-controlled multiplex PCR. Per the original workflow: Nucleated cell counts per sample were estimated from amplification of reference gene primers within the assay. Sequence reads were collapsed and filtered to measure the absolute abundance of every unique TCRbeta CDR3 rearrangement. Productive Simpson clonality was computed per sample as the square root of Simpson's diversity index over productive rearrangements. TCRdb holds this immuneACCESS table with in-frame rearrangements only. Some clones are missing; in checked studies, unresolved V genes explain under half, and the rest has no known cause. That table is the source of V, J and clone size, and D and trimming were worked out from the DNA. The sample data list about 140,000 clones, and approximately 80% of these were observed just once. The top ten clones comprise 3% to 4% of the sample.

The germline ends are 14 bases apart after V is trimmed by 0 bases and J by 7 bases. The CDR3 covers 15 residues, taking in both the cysteine and the phenylalanine. Only the CDR3 DNA stays, 45 bases, in frame from base 1. CDR1 is given as SGHDT and CDR2 as YYEEEE, both from the germline V gene. Worth noting for this clone: Which antigen it targets is not known. The sample holds no much larger clone one base away, and base qualities are not on file.

In the prospective study, participants were about 18 to 95 years old, resided in about two dozen geographic areas of the United States, and were enrolled through a virtual design. Cohort assignment in the prospective study relied on participant-reported clinical history from a screening survey and a study questionnaire. In the prospective study, mobile phlebotomists collected whole blood, serum and a nasopharyngeal or oropharyngeal swab from each participant. Participants in the prospective study had the option to provide additional blood draws and questionnaires over an approximately two-month period. Blood samples from the prospective study were shipped frozen or at room temperature prior to DNA extraction.

The clonotype was recovered from a man aged 50-59 years in a cohort exposed to, infected with or recovered from COVID-19 (not recorded which). The sequence joins TRBV5-6 to TRBJ2-1; no D gene call is confident. Material for sequencing was PBMCs or T cells enriched from blood (not recorded which). The CDR3 sequence is CASSLVHVASNEQFF. The nucleotides are TGTGCCAGCAGCTTGGTGCATGTCGCGTCTAATGAGCAGTTCTTC.